This TCR beta chain is from a study of blood T cell repertoires in COVID-19. Looking at the study overall: COVID-19 samples from acute and convalescent phases originated in the United States, Italy and Spain. From T cells, B-cell-depleted T cells, or PBMCs came the material, which was cDNA or gDNA.

Original handling: Estimation of nucleated cell counts relied on the amplification of reference gene primers. Clones were sequenced by immunoSEQ multiplex PCR, and TCRdb holds only the in-frame ones, with some missing. That table is the source of V, J and clone size, and D and trimming were worked out from the DNA. The table has tens of thousands of clones, about 80% seen once. This CDR3 spans 17 amino acids. From germline, CDR1 is MGHDK and CDR2 SYGVNS. V was shortened by 2 bases and J by 2 bases, with 19 bases between the two germline ends. The receptor's source is a human donor in a cohort sampled during active COVID-19. Material for sequencing was peripheral blood. The chain recombines TRBV25-1 with TRBJ2-7; the D gene is possibly TRBD2 (6 bases). Written as DNA, the CDR3 is TGTGCCAGCAGTGAAGGCGGGGTGGGGGGTCCCACCTACGAGCAGTACTTC. Its translation is CASSEGGVGGPTYEQYF.